The 3 T cell receptor beta chains below come from one sample, sequenced in a study of cytotoxic CD8 clonotypes in ibrutinib-treated CLL (dated by TCRdb to the early 2020s). Libraries were prepared through the immunoSEQ multiplex PCR assay. TCRdb stores this immuneACCESS table with in-frame sequences only. Part of the clones is absent; in the studies checked, under half of the shortfall reflects unresolved V genes, and no reason is known for the rest. This sample has roughly 20,000 clones in its table, and 65% to 75% of those were observed once. Of the sample, roughly 25% falls within the top ten clones. Sequenced material: PBMCs, taken before ibrutinib treatment. These receptors originate from a human donor with chronic lymphocytic leukemia.

The J gene is TRBJ2-2, the V gene TRBV28; D possibly corresponds to TRBD1 (5 bases). Per germline, CDR1 MDHEN and CDR2 SYDVKM. V dropped 6 bases and J dropped 4 bases, with 9 bases sitting between them. This CDR3 comprises 13 residues. The CDR3 is CASSLGRTGELFF. Written as DNA, the CDR3 is TGTGCCAGCAGCCTGGGGCGCACCGGGGAGCTGTTTTTT.

The genes are TRBV7-2 and TRBJ1-2, with D possibly matching TRBD1 (6 bases). The CDR3 totals 13 residues. The V gene's germline CDR1 is SGHTA and CDR2 FQGNSA. Trimming pared 5 bases from V and 2 bases from J, leaving 9 bases between. The chain's CDR3 is CASSPGQNYGYTF. As DNA, the CDR3 is TGTGCCAGCAGCCCCGGACAGAACTATGGCTACACCTTC.

The J gene is TRBJ1-2, the V gene TRBV6-5; D may be TRBD1 (5 bases). Germline CDR1 MNHEY, CDR2 SVGAGI. V gave up 7 bases and J gave up 2 bases, with 17 bases separating them. CDR3 length: 15 amino acids. The CDR3 DNA follows: TGTGCCAGCACCCAGCAACGGGGGATCAACTATGGCTACACCTTC. It specifies CASTQQRGINYGYTF.